These 5 T cell receptor beta chains were sequenced from one sample in a study of metastatic and nonmetastatic thyroid tumors (dated by TCRdb to about 2020). The method was PCR. The instrument given in TCRdb is Illumina HiSeq 4000. TCRdb took the public reads, trimmed them with fastp at Q25, ran MiXCR for clone calling and kept in-frame beta chains. The sample profile shows around 18,000 clones; roughly 13% of them were found once. The top ten constitute approximately 30% of the sample. No patient had received any treatment before thyroid surgery. The specimen sequenced was blood. These TCRs come from a female donor with papillary thyroid cancer or a benign thyroid nodule (not recorded which). Some clones in this sample may be carry-over from other donors' samples.

This clone was observed at least ten times. This sequence joins TRBV7-8 and TRBJ1-4; D might be TRBD1 (5 bases). The germline gives CDR1 SGHVS, CDR2 FQNEAQ. This CDR3 is built from 12 residues. Trimming stripped 6 bases from V and 11 bases from J, with 13 bases between. The CDR3 here is CASRILGGKLFF. CDR3 nucleotide sequence: TGTGCCAGCAGAATCCTCGGGGGGAAACTGTTTTTT.

This clone was detected many times. The rearrangement joins TRBV7-9 to TRBJ2-1; D not resolved. The ends were cut back, 5 bases at V and 7 bases at J, with 12 bases in the middle. The CDR3 is 13 residues long. The V gene's germline CDR1 is SEHNR and CDR2 FQNEAQ (reference sequence). This chain's CDR3 is CASSPHLANEQFF. The CDR3 region has the DNA TGTGCCAGCAGCCCACATCTGGCAAATGAGCAGTTCTTC.

In this sample, this clone turned up many times. The chain recombines TRBV19 with TRBJ1-1, with 10 bases matching TRBD1. There are 17 residues in the CDR3. Losses at the gene ends were 3 bases for V and 1 base for J; bases not matched to a gene: 8. Germline CDR1 is LNHDA and CDR2 is SQIVND (reference sequence). The CDR3 reads CASSMTTGGERNTEAFF. In DNA form, the CDR3 reads TGTGCCAGTAGTATGACGACAGGGGGCGAGAGGAACACTGAAGCTTTCTTT. Variable domain in full (rest from reference TRBV19 and TRBJ1-1): DGGITQSPKYLFRKEGQNVTLSCEQNLNHDAMYWYRQDPGQGLRLIYYSQIVNDFQKGDIAEGYSVSREKKESFPLTVTSAQKNPTAFYLCASSMTTGGERNTEAFFGQGTRLTVV.

The chain has TRBV7-3 and TRBJ2-7; D remains ambiguous. Germline lookup yields CDR1 SGHTA and CDR2 FQGTGA. The CDR3 spans 14 residues. The V and J ends lost 3 bases and 4 bases respectively, with 13 bases between them. CDR3 in DNA: TGTGCCAGCAGCTTCACAGCGTGGGATTACGAGCAGTACTTC. Its protein is CASSFTAWDYEQYF.

The J gene is TRBJ2-1, the V gene TRBV7-3; no clear D. The CDR3 runs to 15 residues. V gave up 5 bases and J gave up 0 bases, with 11 bases separating them. Germline lookup yields CDR1 SGHTA and CDR2 FQGTGA. CDR3 residues: CASSRNTDSYNEQFF. The CDR3 nucleotides are TGTGCCAGCAGCCGGAACACTGACTCCTACAATGAGCAGTTCTTC.